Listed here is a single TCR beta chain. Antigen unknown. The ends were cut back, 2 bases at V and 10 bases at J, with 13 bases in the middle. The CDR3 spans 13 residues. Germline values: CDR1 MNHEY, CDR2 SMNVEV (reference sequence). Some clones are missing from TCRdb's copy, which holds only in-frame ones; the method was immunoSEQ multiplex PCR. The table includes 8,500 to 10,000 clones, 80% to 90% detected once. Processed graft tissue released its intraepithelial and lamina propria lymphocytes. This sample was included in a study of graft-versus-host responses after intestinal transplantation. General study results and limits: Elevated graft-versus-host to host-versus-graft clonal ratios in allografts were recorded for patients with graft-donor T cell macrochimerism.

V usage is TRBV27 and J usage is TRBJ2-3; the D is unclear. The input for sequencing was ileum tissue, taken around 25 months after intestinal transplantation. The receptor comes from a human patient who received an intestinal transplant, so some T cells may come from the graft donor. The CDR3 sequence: CASSLVGVWPQYF. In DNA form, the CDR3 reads TGTGCCAGCAGTTTAGTTGGCGTTTGGCCGCAGTATTTT.